This record looks at one T cell receptor beta chain sequence and its context. The data were taken from a study of shared T cell receptors in the human thymus. This CDR3 is built from 17 residues. Per germline, CDR1 LNHDA and CDR2 SQIVND (reference sequence). Losses at the gene ends were 3 bases for V and 5 bases for J; bases not matched to a gene: 12. Assay used: immunoSEQ multiplex PCR; TCRdb lists only in-frame clones, some missing. The sample records 600,000 or so clones, around 87% being singletons. These data were also reused for a study on human thymus T cells. That report adds: Resected material from corrective heart surgery provided the thymus tissue analysed.

Sequencing was performed on thymocytes. The rearrangement links TRBV19 to TRBJ2-5; 10 bases line up with TRBD2. This clonotype was sampled from a boy in the first two years of life with a congenital heart defect. In DNA, the CDR3 is TGTGCCAGTAGTATTAAAGCTAGTCTAGCGGGAGTGGAGACCCAGTACTTC. Amino acids: CASSIKASLAGVETQYF.